This T cell receptor beta chain was recorded in a study of T cells in Graves' hyperthyroidism and ophthalmopathy. Notes on the study in general: Blood samples included most of the expanded thyroid clonotypes exceeding 0.001.

CDR1 LNHDA and CDR2 SQIVND come from the germline V gene (reference sequence). CDR3 length equals 13 residues. The germline V and J ends were trimmed by 3 bases and 4 bases, with 9 bases remaining between them. Ophthalmopathy patients had Clinical Activity Score at least 3, NOSPECS grade at least 4, duration under 3 months. Exclusion criteria comprised uncontrolled infection, other autoimmune disease, pregnancy or lactation. Clinical symptoms, serum thyroxine, TRAb, thyroid ultrasound and orbital computed tomography informed diagnoses. Amplification targeted TCR beta CDR3 regions from RNA transcripts. With the HTBI primer set, the TCR CDR3 went through a first round of RT-PCR. Via MiXCR, TCRdb re-called the multiplex PCR reads, giving one row per CDR3 protein. The repertoire holds 240,000 or so distinct CDR3 sequences, less than 20% seen once, with approximately 30% in the top ten. This clonotype was picked up many times. Its antigen is not known.

This TCR came from a woman aged 18 to 35 with Graves' ophthalmopathy. The chain joins TRBV19 to TRBJ2-5; unclear D gene. The sample taken for sequencing was blood. The CDR3 is CASSIGPRETQYF. The CDR3 nucleotides are TGTGCCAGTAGTATCGGGCCAAGAGAGACCCAGTACTTC.